The 32 T cell receptor beta chains listed next were all sequenced from one sample in a study of blood T cell repertoires in COVID-19. Libraries were prepared by immunoSEQ multiplex PCR; TCRdb keeps only in-frame clonotypes and omits some of them. This sample has some 200,000 clones, with about 88% found just once. The specimen sequenced was peripheral blood. The receptors derive from a middle-aged man with active or convalescent COVID-19.

The V and J genes are TRBV11-2 and TRBJ2-3; D is unresolved. The CDR3 spans 12 residues. Germline values: CDR1 SGHAT, CDR2 FQNNGV. The V gene lost 5 bases and the J gene lost 8 bases, with 11 bases spanning the gap. CDR3 DNA: TGTGCCAGCAGCCTTCCCCGAGGTACGCAGTATTTT. Translating gives CASSLPRGTQYF.

The V call is TRBV2, the J call TRBJ1-1; 8 nucleotides line up with TRBD1. This CDR3 contains 14 residues. The germline gives CDR1 SNHLY, CDR2 FYNNEI. V was pared by 4 bases and J by 1 base, with 2 bases of the junction left unmatched. CDR3 DNA sequence: TGTGCCAGCAGTGCGGACAGGGCGAACACTGAAGCTTTCTTT. Amino acids: CASSADRANTEAFF.

V gene TRBV2 combines with J gene TRBJ2-1, with a possible D match to TRBD1 (7 bases). Germline-derived CDR1 and CDR2 are SNHLY and FYNNEI. The CDR3 length is 15 residues. Trimming pared 8 bases from V and 4 bases from J, leaving 18 bases between. DNA of the CDR3: TGTGCCAGCGCTTGGGGGCGGGGACAGTACAATGAGCAGTTCTTC. Its protein is CASAWGRGQYNEQFF.

The rearrangement uses TRBV29-1 and TRBJ1-3; unclear D gene. The CDR3 covers 11 residues. V gave up 4 bases and J gave up 4 bases, with 5 bases separating them. Germline CDR1 is SQVTM and CDR2 is ANQGSEA. For the CDR3, the DNA is TGCAGCGTTGTCCTGGGAAACACCATATATTTT. Its translation: CSVVLGNTIYF.

This clone was recorded once. The CDR3 DNA sequence: TGTGCCAGCTCACCGGGACAGGGTCGATCACCCCTCCACTTT. Translating gives CASSPGQGRSPLHF. This chain links TRBV18 with TRBJ1-6, with TRBD1 identical over 9 bases. Trimming at V came to 3 bases and at J to 10 bases, leaving 4 bases not matched to a gene. The CDR3 loop spans 14 amino acids. Germline V gene lookup returns CDR1 KGHSH and CDR2 LQKENI. The full variable domain, completed using reference TRBV18 and TRBJ1-6, is NAGVMQNPRHLVRRRGQEARLRCSPMKGHSHVYWYRQLPEEGLKFMVYLQKENIIDESGMPKERFSAEFPKEGPSILRIQQVVRGDSAAYFCASSPGQGRSPLHFGNGTRLTVT.

Here the CDR3 reads CASSLVPGQGFGNTEAFF. The CDR3 DNA reads as TGTGCCAGCAGCTTGGTCCCGGGACAGGGCTTTGGGAACACTGAAGCTTTCTTT. V is TRBV5-5 and J is TRBJ1-1; 9 nucleotides line up with TRBD1. The CDR3 sequence is 18 residues long. CDR1 is SGHKS, CDR2 YYEKEE, per germline (reference sequence). V was clipped by 0 bases and J by 1 base; unmatched bases: 10.

V gene TRBV7-6 combines with J gene TRBJ1-1; unclear D gene. The V and J ends lost 2 bases and 5 bases respectively, with 12 bases between them. The CDR3 has 14 amino acids. The germline V gene encodes CDR1 SGHVS and CDR2 FNYEAQ. This CDR3 reads CASSLIEAGTEAFF. The CDR3 bases are TGTGCCAGCAGCTTAATTGAGGCGGGGACTGAAGCTTTCTTT.

The chain combines TRBV7-3 with TRBJ1-2; D perhaps matches TRBD1 (5 bases). The V gene's germline CDR1 is SGHTA and CDR2 FQGTGA. The CDR3 covers 13 residues. Trimming removed 1 base at V and 7 bases at J, with 10 bases between. The CDR3: CASSLRGDGGYTF. The CDR3 region has the DNA TGTGCCAGCAGCTTAAGGGGGGATGGTGGCTACACCTTC.

The chain couples TRBV9 to TRBJ1-1, with D maybe TRBD1 (6 bases). Germline V gene lookup returns CDR1 SGDLS and CDR2 YYNGEE. Trimming removed 0 bases at V and 5 bases at J, with 14 bases between. This CDR3 contains 15 residues. The CDR3 here is CASSVVAGAGTEAFF. CDR3 coding DNA: TGTGCCAGCAGCGTAGTAGCAGGGGCTGGTACTGAAGCTTTCTTT.

J is TRBJ1-2 and V is TRBV5-5, with 9 positions matching TRBD1. The CDR3 runs 15 residues. V lost 3 bases to trimming and J lost 6 bases; unmatched junction nucleotides: 9. Germline CDR1 is SGHKS and CDR2 is YYEKEE (reference sequence). This chain's CDR3 is CASSSDWTGVNGYTF. The CDR3 DNA is TGTGCCAGCAGCTCGGACTGGACAGGGGTCAATGGCTACACCTTC.

V is TRBV9 and J is TRBJ2-3, with D possibly matching TRBD1 (6 bases). The CDR3 is made up of 14 amino acids. Germline CDR1 SGDLS, CDR2 YYNGEE. The ends were cut back, 0 bases at V and 5 bases at J, with 10 bases in the middle. The CDR3: CASSVADRQDTQYF. CDR3 nucleotides: TGTGCCAGCAGCGTAGCTGACAGGCAAGATACGCAGTATTTT. The full variable domain, rest sourced from reference TRBV9 and TRBJ2-3, is DSGVTQTPKHLITATGQRVTLRCSPRSGDLSVYWYQQSLDQGLQFLIQYYNGEERAKGNILERFSAQQFPDLHSELNLSSLELGDSALYFCASSVADRQDTQYFGPGTRLTVL.

The chain couples TRBV3-1 (or the pseudogene TRBV3-2) to TRBJ2-7; possibly TRBD1 for D (6 bases). From germline, CDR1 is LGHDT and CDR2 YNNKEL (reference sequence). V lost 4 bases and J lost 3, with 13 bases in between. The CDR3 has 14 amino acids. CDR3 residues: CASSRQDLFYEQYF. In nucleotides, the CDR3 is TGTGCCAGCAGCCGACAGGATCTCTTCTACGAGCAGTACTTC.

The gene calls are TRBV7-9 and TRBJ1-4; no reliable D call. V was cut by 5 bases and J by 5 bases, with 15 bases left in between. The CDR3 sequence is 15 residues long. Looked up from germline, CDR1 is SEHNR and CDR2 is FQNEAQ (reference sequence). DNA for the CDR3: TGTGCCAGCAGCATCGGCGTTTCGGGAAATGAAAAACTGTTTTTT. The encoded protein is CASSIGVSGNEKLFF.

The chain joins TRBV5-4 to TRBJ1-5; no clear D. Germline V lookup: CDR1 SGHNT, CDR2 YYREEE (reference sequence). The CDR3 covers 15 residues. V lost 0 bases and J lost 4, with 11 bases in between. This CDR3 reads CASSLGTSTNQPQHF. In DNA, the CDR3 is TGTGCCAGCAGCTTGGGTACGTCTACGAATCAGCCCCAGCATTTT.

The V gene is TRBV7-2, the J gene TRBJ2-7; the D is unclear. Trimming took off 0 bases at V and 2 bases at J, with 8 bases between the two ends. The germline gives CDR1 SGHTA, CDR2 FQGNSA. The CDR3 consists of 14 residues. CDR3 loop: CASSLAQAPYEQYF. DNA for the CDR3: TGTGCCAGCAGCTTAGCCCAGGCCCCCTACGAGCAGTACTTC. The full variable domain, rest sourced from reference TRBV7-2 and TRBJ2-7, is GAGVSQSPSNKVTEKGKDVELRCDPISGHTALYWYRQSLGQGLEFLIYFQGNSAPDKSGLPSDRFSAERTGGSVSTLTIQRTQQEDSAVYLCASSLAQAPYEQYFGPGTRLTVT.

The chain couples TRBV11-2 to TRBJ1-1; D is ambiguous. Trimming removed 1 base from V and 5 bases from J, with 5 bases in between. Germline CDR1 reads SGHAT; CDR2 reads FQNNGV. The CDR3 is 12 residues long. CDR3 coding DNA: TGTGCCAGCAGCTTAGGGGCGACTGAAGCTTTCTTT. Amino acid sequence: CASSLGATEAFF.

This chain connects TRBV4-3 to TRBJ2-3; D is possibly TRBD2 (7 bases). Germline loops: CDR1 LGHNA, CDR2 YSLEER. V was pared by 3 bases and J by 6 bases, with 19 bases between. The CDR3 has 16 residues. Here the CDR3 DNA reads TGCGCCAGCAGCCAGGACCCGGGGGGCCAGTTGGATACGCAGTATTTT. Protein product: CASSQDPGGQLDTQYF.

The chain couples TRBV6-5 to TRBJ2-5; 8 bases agree with TRBD1. With 5 bases clipped from V and 1 base from J, the junction kept 3 bases outside the gene matches. The CDR3 contains 14 residues. In germline, CDR1 is MNHEY, CDR2 SVGAGI. The CDR3 DNA follows: TGTGCCAGCAGTACCCAGGGGGCCCAAGAGACCCAGTACTTC. The encoded protein is CASSTQGAQETQYF.

V usage is TRBV7-2 and J usage is TRBJ2-7, with no clear D. The germline V and J ends were trimmed by 4 bases and 2 bases, with 6 bases remaining between them. This CDR3 has 12 residues. Germline CDR1 is SGHTA and CDR2 is FQGNSA. The CDR3 loop is CASSSSPYEQYF. DNA of the CDR3: TGTGCCAGCAGCTCCTCTCCCTACGAGCAGTACTTC.

This clone appeared once. The chain recombines TRBV7-2 with TRBJ1-1; tentative D call: TRBD1 (5 bases). CDR1 is SGHTA and CDR2 is FQGNSA in the germline V gene. The CDR3 extends over 19 amino acids. Trimming pared 0 bases from V and 1 base from J, leaving 21 bases between. The CDR3 reads CASSLALRGRVLGNTEAFF. The CDR3 coding sequence is TGTGCCAGCAGCTTAGCGCTAAGAGGCAGGGTATTGGGGAACACTGAAGCTTTCTTT.

This chain uses TRBV27 with TRBJ2-1; 16 bases align to TRBD2. CDR3 length: 19 amino acids. Germline CDR1 and CDR2: MNHEY and SMNVEV (reference sequence). Trimming at V came to 7 bases and at J to 4 bases, leaving 13 bases not matched to a gene. CDR3 bases: TGTGCCAGCACCTTTAGGGGACTAGCGGGAGGGCCGGGGTACAATGAGCAGTTCTTC. As protein: CASTFRGLAGGPGYNEQFF.

The chain recombines TRBV2 with TRBJ1-4, with 7 bases matching TRBD1. J lost 3 bases, V lost 6 bases, and 7 bases had no gene match. This CDR3 is 15 amino acids long. Germline V gives CDR1 SNHLY, CDR2 FYNNEI. CDR3: CASRGTGVPNEKLFF. As DNA, the CDR3 is TGTGCCAGCAGGGGAACAGGGGTCCCTAATGAAAAACTGTTTTTT. Supplemented by reference TRBV2 and TRBJ1-4, the full variable domain reads EPEVTQTPSHQVTQMGQEVILRCVPISNHLYFYWYRQILGQKVEFLVSFYNNEISEKSEIFDDQFSVERPDGSNFTLKIRSTKLEDSAMYFCASRGTGVPNEKLFFGSGTQLSVL.

The genes are TRBV9 and TRBJ1-1; D is unclear. The V and J ends lost 5 bases and 1 base respectively, with 6 bases between them. The CDR3 sequence is 12 residues long. Germline V CDR1 and CDR2: SGDLS, YYNGEE. CDR3 DNA sequence: TGTGCCAGCAGTACGGGGAACACTGAAGCTTTCTTT. This codes for CASSTGNTEAFF.

In its sample, this clone was seen a few times. V is TRBV27 and J is TRBJ1-1; D is undetermined. Germline V gene data show CDR1 as MNHEY and CDR2 as SMNVEV (reference sequence). There are 14 residues in the CDR3. V lost 6 bases to trimming and J lost 6 bases, with 17 bases between them. The CDR3 coding sequence is TGTGCCAGCAGCGTTCGGATGGGCGACGCTGAAGCTTTCTTT. Translated, it gives CASSVRMGDAEAFF.

The V call is TRBV6-2 or TRBV6-3, the J call TRBJ1-4; no reliable D call. The CDR3 is 13 residues long. The V gene's germline CDR1 is MNHEY and CDR2 SVGEGT. The V end lost 4 bases, the J end lost 8 bases, and 11 bases lay between the germline ends. CDR3 coding DNA: TGTGCCAGCAGTTTTTTCACAGAAGAAAAACTGTTTTTT. The encoded protein is CASSFFTEEKLFF.

V and J are TRBV5-1 and TRBJ1-5; 11 positions match TRBD1. Germline V CDR1 and CDR2: SGHRS, YFSETQ. This CDR3 has 15 amino acids. Unmatched junction bases numbered 4, after V lost 5 bases and J lost 3 bases. The CDR3 region has the DNA TGCGCCAGCAGGTGGACAGGGGGCTTCAATCAGCCCCAGCATTTT. It encodes CASRWTGGFNQPQHF.

The chain links TRBV3-1 (or the pseudogene TRBV3-2) to TRBJ2-3; D is possibly TRBD2 (5 bases). Deletions cut 2 bases from V and 2 bases from J, with 14 bases between. From germline, CDR1 is LGHDT and CDR2 YNNKEL (reference sequence). The CDR3 covers 16 residues. The CDR3 reads CASSQTARVNTDTQYF. The CDR3, as DNA: TGTGCCAGCAGCCAAACAGCGCGGGTCAACACAGATACGCAGTATTTT.

The chain combines TRBV27 with TRBJ1-3; 7 bases fit TRBD1. Germline CDR1 and CDR2: MNHEY and SMNVEV (reference sequence). Trimming removed 6 bases from V and 3 bases from J; junction bases left unmatched: 8. CDR3 length equals 15 residues. CDR3 DNA sequence: TGTGCCAGCAGCCAAACAGGGGCGCTTGGAAACACCATATATTTT. Its protein is CASSQTGALGNTIYF.

The chain links TRBV5-5 to TRBJ1-3, with 9 bases lining up with TRBD1. The V segment lost 5 bases and the J segment 4 bases; nucleotides outside the gene matches: 4. Germline assignment: CDR1 SGHKS and CDR2 YYEKEE (reference sequence). There are 14 residues in the CDR3. The CDR3 reads CASRPGQGGNTIYF. CDR3 sequence (DNA): TGTGCCAGCAGACCGGGACAGGGCGGAAACACCATATATTTT.

This chain connects TRBV5-1 to TRBJ2-7, with a tentative D call TRBD1 (6 bases). V lost 0 bases to trimming and J lost 5 bases, with 15 bases between them. CDR1 SGHRS and CDR2 YFSETQ come from the germline V gene. The CDR3 has 15 residues. The CDR3 sequence is CASSLEGTRVDEQYF. DNA of the CDR3: TGCGCCAGCAGCTTGGAGGGGACAAGGGTTGACGAGCAGTACTTC. Using reference TRBV5-1 and TRBJ2-7 for the parts outside the CDR3, the full variable domain is KAGVTQTPRYLIKTRGQQVTLSCSPISGHRSVSWYQQTPGQGLQFLFEYFSETQRNKGNFPGRFSGRQFSNSRSEMNVSTLELGDSALYLCASSLEGTRVDEQYFGPGTRLTVT.

The CDR3 loop is CASSLEGQGDIQYF. The CDR3 DNA reads TGCGCCAGCAGCTTGGAAGGACAGGGGGACATTCAGTACTTC. This sequence joins TRBV5-1 and TRBJ2-4; TRBD1 matches at 10 bases. Germline V gene sequence: CDR1 SGHRS, CDR2 YFSETQ. Trimming took 0 bases from V and 8 from J; bases not matched to a gene: 2. The CDR3 has 14 amino acids.

The genes are TRBV28 and TRBJ2-5; TRBD2 matches 7 bases. After removal of 2 bases from V and 5 bases from J, the junction contained 5 bases not matched to a gene. The germline CDR1 and CDR2 sequences are MDHEN and SYDVKM. The CDR3 has 14 amino acids. CDR3 loop: CASSLVGGGETQYF. DNA for the CDR3: TGTGCCAGCAGTTTAGTGGGGGGAGGGGAGACCCAGTACTTC.